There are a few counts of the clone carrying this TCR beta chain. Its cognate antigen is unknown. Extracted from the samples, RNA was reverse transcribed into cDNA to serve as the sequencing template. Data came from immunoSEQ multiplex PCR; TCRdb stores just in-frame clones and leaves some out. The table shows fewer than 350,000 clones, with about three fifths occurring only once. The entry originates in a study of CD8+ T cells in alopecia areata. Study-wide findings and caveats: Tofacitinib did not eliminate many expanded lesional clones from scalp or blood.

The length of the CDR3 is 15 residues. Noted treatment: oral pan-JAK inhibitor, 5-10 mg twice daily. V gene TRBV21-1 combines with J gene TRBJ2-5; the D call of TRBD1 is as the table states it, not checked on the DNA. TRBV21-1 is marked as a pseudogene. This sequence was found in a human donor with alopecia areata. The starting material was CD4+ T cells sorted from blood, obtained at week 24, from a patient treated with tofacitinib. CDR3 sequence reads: CASTSTRTNQETQYF. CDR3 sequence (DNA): TGTGCCAGCACCTCAACCCGGACAAACCAAGAGACCCAGTACTTC.